This T cell receptor beta chain was sequenced for a study of cytomegalovirus exposure and HLA in healthy donors. This CDR3 comprises 17 residues. CDR1 and CDR2 from the germline V gene are SNHLY and FYNNEI. V lost 3 bases and J lost 2; bases outside the gene matches: 10. The PCR contained 60 Vbeta and 13 Jbeta primers. Generated by immunoSEQ multiplex PCR, the TCRdb table keeps only in-frame clones and is missing some. The table shows roughly 150,000 clones, with around three quarters occurring only once. Sequenced material: PBMCs. The clonotype was recovered from a man aged 40-50 years in good health and CMV-seronegative. The chain links TRBV2 to TRBJ2-3, with 8 bases that match TRBD2. CDR3 bases: TGTGCCAGCAGTGACCCAGCGGGAGAGGGGGTCACAGATACGCAGTATTTT. Protein sequence: CASSDPAGEGVTDTQYF.